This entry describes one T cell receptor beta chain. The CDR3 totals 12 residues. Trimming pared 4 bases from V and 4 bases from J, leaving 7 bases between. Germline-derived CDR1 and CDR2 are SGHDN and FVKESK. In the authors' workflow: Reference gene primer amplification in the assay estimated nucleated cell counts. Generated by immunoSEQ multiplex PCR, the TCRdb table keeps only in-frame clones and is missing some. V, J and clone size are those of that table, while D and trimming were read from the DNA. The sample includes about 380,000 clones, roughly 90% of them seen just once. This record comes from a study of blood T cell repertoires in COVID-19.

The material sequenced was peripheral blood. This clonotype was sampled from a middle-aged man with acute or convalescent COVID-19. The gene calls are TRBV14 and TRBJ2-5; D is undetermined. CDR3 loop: CASSPPGETQYF. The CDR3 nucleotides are TGTGCCAGCAGCCCTCCAGGAGAGACCCAGTACTTC.